Listed below are T cell receptor beta chains from one sample, sequenced in a study of blood T cells in healthy people across ages. A single record per CDR3 protein comes from TCRdb applying MiXCR to the 5' RACE reads. The sample holds more than 650,000 distinct CDR3 sequences, around a fifth seen once. The sample comprised blood. These receptors were taken from a man aged 70-80 years in good health. Both conserved end residues are part of each CDR3. Each record gives: D gene, clone size, V gene, J gene, CDR3 DNA, CDR3 protein. D genes are given only for firm matches. For some rows the clone size is stated as once, few or many, or as a class when expanded; others skip it.

.	once	TRBV20-1	TRBJ2-3	TGCAGTGCTAGACCCAGGGCGGATACGCAGTATTTT	CSARPRADTQYF
TRBD1	.	TRBV12-3/TRBV12-4	TRBJ2-6	TGTGCCAGCAGTTTAGGAGGGGACAGGGGTCTCTCTGGGGCCAACGTCCTGACTTTC	CASSLGGDRGLSGANVLTF
.	.	TRBV12-3/TRBV12-4	TRBJ2-1	TGTGCCAGCAGTTTAGTGGCGGTTGAGCAGTTCTTC	CASSLVAVEQFF
.	.	TRBV6-5	TRBJ2-3	TGTGCCAGCAGTTATCGGAGAGTGACAGATACGCAGTATTTT	CASSYRRVTDTQYF
.	.	TRBV11-2	TRBJ1-5	TGTGCCAGCAGCTTAGATCTGGGGGGAGGCCAGCCCCAGCATTTT	CASSLDLGGGQPQHF
TRBD1	.	TRBV7-2	TRBJ1-1	TGTGCCAGCAGCAAGGGACAGGGAGGGTCGGAAGCTTTCTTT	CASSKGQGGSEAFF
.	.	TRBV12-3/TRBV12-4	TRBJ2-6	TGTGCCAGCAGACGACGGATCTCTGGGGCCAACGTCCTGACTTTC	CASRRRISGANVLTF
TRBD1	.	TRBV12-3/TRBV12-4	TRBJ2-1	TGTGCCCGACAGGGGAATTATGAGCAGTTCTTC	CARQGNYEQFF
TRBD1	few	TRBV27	TRBJ1-2	TGTGCCAGCAGTGGGACAGCTGGTTATGGCTACACCTTC	CASSGTAGYGYTF
TRBD1	.	TRBV6-6	TRBJ1-4	TGTGCCAGCGGACTTCAGGGGGCGGGTGAAAAACTGTTTTTT	CASGLQGAGEKLFF
.	few	TRBV29-1	TRBJ2-5	TGCAGCGTCTTAGGACATACGGAACACCAAGAGACCCAGTACTTC	CSVLGHTEHQETQYF
TRBD1	few	TRBV6-4	TRBJ1-2	TGTGCCAGCAGTACCGGACAGGGCGGATACTTCAGCTACACCTTC	CASSTGQGGYFSYTF
TRBD1	few	TRBV12-3/TRBV12-4	TRBJ2-7	TGTGCCAGCAGTTCACACGGGACAGGGAGCTCCTACGAGCAGTACTTC	CASSSHGTGSSYEQYF
.	.	TRBV18	TRBJ2-3	TGTGCCAGCTCACCACCATTTGACGGCACAGATACGCAGTATTTT	CASSPPFDGTDTQYF
.	many	TRBV18	TRBJ2-4	TGTGCCAGCTCACCCGGAGTGGCCAAAAACATTCAGTACTTC	CASSPGVAKNIQYF
TRBD1	.	TRBV15	TRBJ1-4	TGTGCCACCAGCATCCCAGGACAGGGGAGTGAAAAACTGTTTTTT	CATSIPGQGSEKLFF
.	many	TRBV5-1	TRBJ2-5	TGCGCCAGCAGCTTGGGAGCCAACCAAGAGACCCAGTACTTC	CASSLGANQETQYF
.	.	TRBV12-3/TRBV12-4	TRBJ2-2	TGTGCCAGCAGTTGGGAGCTGAGGCCCGGGGAGCTGTTTTTT	CASSWELRPGELFF
.	few	TRBV7-8	TRBJ1-1	TGTGCCAGCAGCCCAAGACCCGGGACGCTGAACACTGAAGCTTTCTTT	CASSPRPGTLNTEAFF
TRBD1	few	TRBV12-3/TRBV12-4	TRBJ1-4	TGTGCCAGCAGCCCGGGACAGGGTGTTGGAAAACTGTTTTTT	CASSPGQGVGKLFF
.	.	TRBV5-1	TRBJ1-3	TGCGCCAGCAGCACCGGGGACCTAAACACCATATATTTT	CASSTGDLNTIYF
.	few	TRBV6-2/TRBV6-3	TRBJ2-3	TGTGCCAGCACTGAAGGACTACATACAGATACGCAGTATTTT	CASTEGLHTDTQYF
.	.	TRBV3-1	TRBJ2-1	TGTGCCAGCAGCCAATTGACCCTCAAGCAGTTCTTC	CASSQLTLKQFF
.	few	TRBV7-9	TRBJ2-7	TGTGCCAGCAGCTTAACCCCCAGGAACGAGCAGTACTTC	CASSLTPRNEQYF
.	many	TRBV13	TRBJ2-7	TGTGCCAGCCAAGGACTCGCCTACGAGCAGTACTTC	CASQGLAYEQYF
.	.	TRBV7-9	TRBJ2-5	TGTGCCAGCAGCTTATCATCAGGGTTCGGAGAGACCCAGTACTTC	CASSLSSGFGETQYF
.	.	TRBV27	TRBJ1-4	TGTGCCAGCAGTTCACTCTCAACTAATGAAAAACTGTTTTTT	CASSSLSTNEKLFF
.	few	TRBV20-1	TRBJ1-5	TGCAGTGCTAGAGGAGGAGGGGAAAATCAGCCCCAGCATTTT	CSARGGGENQPQHF
.	few	TRBV24-1	TRBJ2-5	TGTGCCACCAGTGATTTTGAGCGGGAGACCCAGTACTTC	CATSDFERETQYF
TRBD1	few	TRBV19	TRBJ1-5	TGTGCCAGTAGTCTGCTGGACAGGTCCATCAATCAGCCCCAGCATTTT	CASSLLDRSINQPQHF
TRBD2	few	TRBV20-1	TRBJ2-5	TGCAGTGCTAGAGATTTGCTAGCGGGAGCAGAGACCCAGTACTTC	CSARDLLAGAETQYF
TRBD1	few	TRBV9	TRBJ2-2	TGTGCCAGCAGACCACAGGGGTACCACACCGGGGAGCTGTTTTTT	CASRPQGYHTGELFF
.	.	TRBV27	TRBJ2-1	TGTGCCAGCAGTCCCACTAGCCGGACTTACAATGAGCAGTTCTTC	CASSPTSRTYNEQFF
.	.	TRBV7-8	TRBJ2-5	TGTGCCAGCAGCTTATTCGGGACACTCTACCAAGAGACCCAGTACTTC	CASSLFGTLYQETQYF
TRBD1	.	TRBV12-3/TRBV12-4	TRBJ2-7	TGTGCCAGCAGAGGGACAGGGGTGACATACGAGCAGTACTTC	CASRGTGVTYEQYF
TRBD1	.	TRBV5-5	TRBJ1-2	TGTGCCAGCAGCTTGGAGGACAGGGAATATGGCTACACCTTC	CASSLEDREYGYTF
.	.	TRBV10-3	TRBJ1-3	TGTGCCATCAGTGAGTCTCAGGTGGTCTCTGGAAACACCATATATTTT	CAISESQVVSGNTIYF
TRBD1	.	TRBV6-6	TRBJ1-6	TGTGCCAGCAGTACCAGGGGGCAATCACCCCTCCACTTT	CASSTRGQSPLHF
.	.	TRBV29-1	TRBJ1-2	TGCAGCGTTAGCAGGGATGGCTACACCTTC	CSVSRDGYTF
TRBD1	.	TRBV18	TRBJ1-1	TGTGCCAGCTCACCTCGACAGGGGAAATTGAACACTGAAGCTTTCTTT	CASSPRQGKLNTEAFF
TRBD1	once	TRBV12-3/TRBV12-4	TRBJ2-7	TGTGCCAGCCGGGACAGGAATCGTGACGAGCAGTACTTC	CASRDRNRDEQYF
.	.	TRBV20-1	TRBJ2-5	TGCAGTGCTAAGAGACCCCAGTACTTC	CSAKRPQYF
TRBD1	few	TRBV24-1	TRBJ1-5	TGTGCCACCAGTGATGGTCAGGGGGCTATTCAGCCCCAGCATTTT	CATSDGQGAIQPQHF
.	few	TRBV18	TRBJ2-7	TGTGCCAGCTCACCACCTCGGACACACTACGAGCAGTACTTC	CASSPPRTHYEQYF
.	.	TRBV7-9	TRBJ2-1	TGTGCCAGCAGCTTAGGCAGAAACATCGACAATGAGCAGTTCTTC	CASSLGRNIDNEQFF
.	.	TRBV15	TRBJ2-5	TGTGCCACCGCCCGCAACGCGAGAGGGAAAGAGACCCAGTACTTC	CATARNARGKETQYF